This T cell receptor (beta chain) was obtained from a study of T-cell reconstitution after alpha-beta-depleted transplantation in children (dated by TCRdb to 2016 to 2017). About the full investigation: Using TCR repertoire profiling, the study quantitatively followed how T-cell immune reconstitution unfolded in children after TCRalphabeta/CD19-depleted allogeneic hematopoietic cell transplantation. Broad study findings and their caveats: The high TCRbeta diversity at day 60 in some patients was ascribed to recipient T cells and intrathymic progenitors that had survived conditioning. The apparently early recovery of alphabetaT-cell counts about two months after transplant reportedly depended on only several hundred rapidly expanded clones that came from non-depleted graft cells. Hyperexpanded clone frequencies declined over subsequent months; after one year, T-cell counts and TCRbeta diversity were mostly attributed to newly produced T cells.

The sample's treatment or condition, from its label and the paper: allogeneic hematopoietic cell transplantation with graft depleted of TCRalphabeta T cells and CD19 B cells. The transplant recipients were children given TCRalphabeta/CD19-depleted allogeneic hematopoietic cell grafts. This clonotype appeared a few times. No antigen is known for it. Base-call qualities are not available, and no considerably larger clone is one nucleotide away. The germline V gene yields SGHRS for CDR1 and YFSETQ for CDR2. The junction carries 11 bases between V and J, which are trimmed by 0 bases and 5 bases respectively. Counted from cysteine to phenylalanine, this CDR3 has 14 amino acids. Of all the DNA, just the CDR3 is kept, 42 bases in frame from base 1. The library was made by PCR. Sequencing was carried out with an Illumina HiSeq 2500. TCR libraries were prepared with molecular barcoding, using unique molecular identifiers to normalize TCRbeta repertoire quantification. TCRdb reprocessing: public reads trimmed at Q25 with fastp, clones called with MiXCR, in-frame beta chains kept. CDR3 protein duplicates are merged, each entry listing the most common genes and DNA. A total of 500,000 to 750,000 distinct CDR3 sequences appear in this sample, roughly a quarter of them only once. The ten top clones hold around a third of the sample.

The V and J segments used are TRBV5-1 and TRBJ2-5, with the D segment possibly TRBD1 or TRBD2, each aligning over 5 bases. The TCR comes from a boy younger than two with Wiskott-Aldrich syndrome, due to receive a stem cell transplant. This material consisted of PBMCs, taken before TCRalphabeta/CD19-depleted stem cell transplant. The CDR3 region: CASSLEWGSETQYF. In nucleotide form, the sequence is TGCGCCAGCAGCTTGGAGTGGGGGTCGGAGACCCAGTACTTC.